These 32 T cell receptor beta chains share one sample of origin, sequenced in a study of T-cell reconstitution after alpha-beta-depleted transplantation in children. A library of TCRbeta sequences, prepared with unique molecular identifiers, was generated. MiXCR was run by TCRdb on the PCR reads, yielding one entry per CDR3 protein. The sample carries nearly 550,000 distinct CDR3 sequences, around 20% recorded once. Specimen: PBMCs from the stem cell graft donor, collected from the stem cell graft. These receptors originate from a human donor who donated a stem cell graft to a child with acute lymphoblastic leukemia.

This clonotype was observed a handful of times. The chain is built from TRBV7-8 and TRBJ2-3, with D maybe TRBD2 (5 bases). The CDR3 consists of 17 residues. Trimming stripped 5 bases from V and 2 bases from J, with 20 bases between. CDR1 SGHVS and CDR2 FQNEAQ come from the germline V gene. CDR3 in amino acids: CASSPDARAPLTDTQYF. The DNA for the CDR3 is TGTGCCAGCAGCCCCGACGCGAGGGCTCCACTCACAGATACGCAGTATTTT.

There are a few counts of this clonotype. CDR3 protein: CASSLSNRGLDTQYF. The CDR3, as DNA: TGTGCCAGCAGTTTATCAAACAGGGGGCTCGATACGCAGTATTTT. The chain couples TRBV27 to TRBJ2-3; 9 nucleotides match TRBD1. V lost 0 bases to trimming and J lost 6 bases; unmatched junction nucleotides: 4. The CDR3 covers 15 residues. The V gene's germline CDR1 is MNHEY and CDR2 SMNVEV (reference sequence).

This clonotype was picked up a small number of times. The chain carries TRBV4-1 and TRBJ2-2; D ambiguous. The length of the CDR3 is 13 residues. Germline assignment: CDR1 MGHRA and CDR2 YSYEKL. Between the trimmed V and J ends, which lost 0 bases and 11 bases, there was a span of 10 bases. CDR3 in DNA: TGCGCCAGCAGCCAAGACGAGTTCAAAGAGCTGTTTTTT. Its protein is CASSQDEFKELFF.

In its sample, this clonotype was seen a few times. The rearrangement uses TRBV7-2 and TRBJ1-3, with TRBD1 matching over 8 bases. Germline V gene data show CDR1 as SGHTA and CDR2 as FQGNSA. The CDR3 has 15 residues. V lost 1 base and J lost 4; bases outside the gene matches: 3. In DNA form, the CDR3 reads TGTGCCAGCAGCTTAGGGTGGACAGGGGGAAACACCATATATTTT. Encoded protein: CASSLGWTGGNTIYF.

The chain joins TRBV4-1 to TRBJ1-4, with D possibly TRBD1 on 6 matching bases. Germline values: CDR1 MGHRA, CDR2 YSYEKL. Trimming took off 4 bases at V and 0 bases at J, with 12 bases between the two ends. There are 16 residues in the CDR3. The DNA for the CDR3 is TGCGCCAGCAGCCTTTCCGGGACAACAACTAATGAAAAACTGTTTTTT. Translated: CASSLSGTTTNEKLFF.

The genes are TRBV7-8 and TRBJ1-5; tentatively, D is TRBD1 (6 bases). Germline CDR1 and CDR2: SGHVS and FQNEAQ. The V end was cut by 5 bases, the J end by 4 bases, with 15 bases between. CDR3 length: 15 residues. CDR3 in amino acids: CASSTYREGNQPQHF. As DNA, the CDR3 is TGTGCCAGCAGCACATACAGGGAAGGGAATCAGCCCCAGCATTTT.

The chain is built from TRBV12-5 and TRBJ1-6; 9 bases are a match to TRBD1. Germline V gene lookup returns CDR1 LGHNT and CDR2 FRNRAP. The CDR3 covers 13 residues. V was clipped by 3 bases and J by 10 bases; unmatched bases: 1. CDR3 coding DNA: TGTGCTAGTGGTTTAACAGGGGGCTCACCCCTCCACTTT. Amino acids: CASGLTGGSPLHF.

The chain uses TRBV20-1 and TRBJ2-3; D not resolved. CDR3 length: 13 residues. The germline V and J ends were trimmed by 3 bases and 2 bases, with 9 bases remaining between them. CDR1 and CDR2 (germline): DFQATT, SNEGSKA (reference sequence). The CDR3 spells CSASKPNTDTQYF. As DNA, the CDR3 is TGCAGTGCTAGTAAGCCAAACACAGATACGCAGTATTTT.

There are a few counts of this clonotype. This chain connects TRBV21-1 to TRBJ2-3; the table's D call of TRBD1 was not tested on the DNA. TRBV21-1 is given as a pseudogene. The CDR3 sequence is 18 residues long. The CDR3 protein is CASSKVPGQGVIRDTQYF. As DNA, the CDR3 is TGTGCCAGCAGCAAAGTCCCGGGACAGGGGGTCATAAGAGATACGCAGTATTTT.

This clonotype came up a few times. The J gene is TRBJ2-5, the V gene TRBV29-1; D might be TRBD2 (6 bases). The V and J ends lost 4 bases and 3 bases respectively, with 12 bases between them. This CDR3 spans 13 amino acids. CDR1 SQVTM and CDR2 ANQGSEA come from the germline V gene. CDR3 nucleotide sequence: TGCAGCGTTGCATGGGGGGACGAAGAGACCCAGTACTTC. Translated: CSVAWGDEETQYF. Full variable domain (missing parts from reference TRBV29-1 and TRBJ2-5): SAVISQKPSRDICQRGTSLTIQCQVDSQVTMMFWYRQQPGQSLTLIATANQGSEATYESGFVIDKFPISRPNLTFSTLTVSNMSPEDSSIYLCSVAWGDEETQYFGPGTRLLVL.

The chain joins TRBV9 to TRBJ2-3; D may be TRBD2 (6 bases). Looked up from germline, CDR1 is SGDLS and CDR2 is YYNGEE. The V end lost 3 bases, the J end lost 2 bases, and 16 bases lay between the germline ends. This CDR3 has 16 amino acids. The CDR3 coding sequence is TGTGCCAGCAGCGCAGGGCTAGCGACAATCACAGATACGCAGTATTTT. This sequence encodes CASSAGLATITDTQYF.

This rearrangement joins TRBV5-1 to TRBJ2-7, with D perhaps matching TRBD1 (6 bases). Germline loops: CDR1 SGHRS, CDR2 YFSETQ. The CDR3 spans 14 residues. The germline V and J ends were trimmed by 1 base and 3 bases, with 11 bases remaining between them. This chain's CDR3 is CASSLPGTSYEQYF. The CDR3 nucleotides read TGCGCCAGCAGCTTGCCAGGGACAAGCTACGAGCAGTACTTC. Combining the CDR3 with reference TRBV5-1 and TRBJ2-7 gives the whole variable domain KAGVTQTPRYLIKTRGQQVTLSCSPISGHRSVSWYQQTPGQGLQFLFEYFSETQRNKGNFPGRFSGRQFSNSRSEMNVSTLELGDSALYLCASSLPGTSYEQYFGPGTRLTVT.

The chain employs TRBV7-9 and TRBJ2-2; a weak D match, TRBD2 (6 bases). The CDR3 sequence is 16 residues long. The germline gives CDR1 SEHNR, CDR2 FQNEAQ (reference sequence). The V and J ends lost 6 bases and 4 bases respectively, with 18 bases between them. DNA for the CDR3: TGTGCCAGCAGTCTGTCCGCGACTAGTAGCACCGGGGAGCTGTTTTTT. Its protein product is CASSLSATSSTGELFF.

V gene TRBV5-6 combines with J gene TRBJ1-5; unclear D gene. Deletions cut 4 bases from V and 4 bases from J, with 18 bases between. This CDR3 spans 16 amino acids. Germline values: CDR1 SGHDT, CDR2 YYEEEE. The CDR3: CASSPLRAGINQPQHF. DNA of the CDR3: TGTGCCAGCAGCCCTCTGCGGGCGGGGATAAATCAGCCCCAGCATTTT.

This clonotype was seen a handful of times. The chain links TRBV5-1 to TRBJ2-2; weak D call: TRBD1 (6 bases). Germline V gene sequence: CDR1 SGHRS, CDR2 YFSETQ. This CDR3 region has 16 residues. V dropped 2 bases and J dropped 0 bases, with 11 bases sitting between them. This CDR3 reads CASSFDNRANTGELFF. For the CDR3, the DNA is TGCGCCAGCAGCTTTGATAACAGGGCGAACACCGGGGAGCTGTTTTTT. The variable domain in full, with the rest retrieved from reference TRBV5-1 and TRBJ2-2, is KAGVTQTPRYLIKTRGQQVTLSCSPISGHRSVSWYQQTPGQGLQFLFEYFSETQRNKGNFPGRFSGRQFSNSRSEMNVSTLELGDSALYLCASSFDNRANTGELFFGEGSRLTVL.

V usage is TRBV20-1 and J usage is TRBJ1-4, with D possibly TRBD1 on 6 matching bases. Per germline, CDR1 DFQATT and CDR2 SNEGSKA (reference sequence). The V and J ends lost 5 bases and 5 bases respectively, with 15 bases between them. The CDR3 covers 14 residues. The CDR3 bases are TGCAGTGCTGGCCCCGGGACACAGAATGAAAAACTGTTTTTT. Encoded protein: CSAGPGTQNEKLFF.

V and J are TRBV15 and TRBJ2-6; D is perhaps TRBD2 (6 bases). CDR1 LNHNV and CDR2 YYDKDF come from the germline V gene (reference sequence). The V and J ends lost 6 bases and 2 bases respectively, with 14 bases between them. The CDR3 has 16 amino acids. The CDR3 DNA reads as TGTGCCACCAGGGCGGGAAAGGGTGCTGGGGCCAACGTCCTGACTTTC. Translation: CATRAGKGAGANVLTF.

A few counts support this clonotype. The chain carries TRBV12-3 or TRBV12-4 and TRBJ2-7, with a weak D call TRBD1 (6 bases). The CDR3 totals 13 residues. Deletions cut 6 bases from V and 2 bases from J, with 11 bases between. The chain's CDR3 is CASRSPGAYEQYF. The CDR3 DNA sequence: TGTGCCAGCAGATCCCCAGGGGCCTACGAGCAGTACTTC.

J is TRBJ2-7 and V is TRBV20-1, with a possible D match to TRBD1 (6 bases). V lost 6 bases and J lost 0, with 15 bases in between. The CDR3 runs to 14 residues. Looked up from germline, CDR1 is DFQATT and CDR2 is SNEGSKA (reference sequence). CDR3 amino acids: CSAGVRGPSYEQYF. The CDR3 DNA sequence: TGCAGTGCCGGAGTCAGGGGCCCCTCCTACGAGCAGTACTTC.

The chain joins TRBV12-3 or TRBV12-4 to TRBJ2-7; 7 positions match TRBD2. J was trimmed by 2 bases and V by 7 bases; bases with no gene match: 8. This CDR3 region has 14 residues. DNA for the CDR3: TGTGCCAGCACCTCAAGGGAGGGAACCTACGAGCAGTACTTC. Translated: CASTSREGTYEQYF.

This chain links TRBV29-1 with TRBJ2-5, with TRBD1 identical over 8 bases. V shed 0 bases, J shed 4 bases, and the junction held 10 bases outside the gene matches. CDR1 and CDR2 from the germline V gene are SQVTM and ANQGSEA. The CDR3 totals 16 residues. The CDR3 region has the DNA TGCAGCGTTGAAGATAAGGGGGCAGGGGGCGGAGAGACCCAGTACTTC. Protein sequence: CSVEDKGAGGGETQYF.

The chain employs TRBV4-1 and TRBJ2-1, with 10 bases lining up with TRBD1. The V segment lost 4 bases and the J segment 0 bases; nucleotides outside the gene matches: 12. CDR3 size: 19 residues. The germline gives CDR1 MGHRA, CDR2 YSYEKL. In DNA, the CDR3 is TGCGCCAGCAGCCTCTCCGGGACAGGGGTAGTGAGCTCCTACAATGAGCAGTTCTTC. It specifies CASSLSGTGVVSSYNEQFF.

J is TRBJ1-3 and V is TRBV29-1; D is unclear. V shed 4 bases and J shed 2 bases, with 9 bases lying between them. From germline, CDR1 is SQVTM and CDR2 ANQGSEA. The CDR3 runs 13 residues. Written as DNA, the CDR3 is TGCAGCGTTGCTTGGGGTACTGGAAACACCATATATTTT. Encoded protein: CSVAWGTGNTIYF.

This chain joins TRBV30 and TRBJ2-1, with 8 bases aligning to TRBD2. The CDR3 is 13 residues long. V was clipped by 0 bases and J by 8 bases; unmatched bases: 3. Germline CDR1 GTSNPN, CDR2 SVGIG (reference sequence). For the CDR3, the DNA is TGTGCCTGGAGTGTTCGGGAGGGCGATGAGCAGTTCTTC. Protein sequence: CAWSVREGDEQFF.

This clonotype has just a few counts. This chain connects TRBV12-3 or TRBV12-4 to TRBJ2-2; 14 bases align to TRBD2. V trimming: 1 base; J trimming: 4 bases; junction bases outside the gene matches: 5. The CDR3 runs to 18 residues. In DNA form, the CDR3 reads TGTGCCAGCAGTTTAGACGGGACTAGCGGGAGAGGCACCGGGGAGCTGTTTTTT. It codes for CASSLDGTSGRGTGELFF.

There are many counts of this clonotype. This sequence joins TRBV7-9 and TRBJ2-1; D is unclear. V lost 5 bases, J lost 3 bases, and 11 bases lay in between. Germline loops: CDR1 SEHNR, CDR2 FQNEAQ (reference sequence). CDR3 size: 14 residues. CDR3 DNA: TGTGCCAGCAGCCCCAGTTTAGGCTACAATGAGCAGTTCTTC. As protein: CASSPSLGYNEQFF.

The chain joins TRBV27 to TRBJ2-2; D remains ambiguous. Looked up from germline, CDR1 is MNHEY and CDR2 is SMNVEV (reference sequence). Trimming pared 6 bases from V and 2 bases from J, leaving 10 bases between. The CDR3 totals 14 residues. This CDR3 reads CASSSISNTGELFF. The CDR3 coding sequence is TGTGCCAGCAGCTCTATAAGTAACACCGGGGAGCTGTTTTTT.

This clonotype was counted a few times. The rearrangement joins TRBV29-1 to TRBJ1-1; 8 bases match TRBD1. CDR1 SQVTM and CDR2 ANQGSEA come from the germline V gene. This CDR3 has 15 amino acids. V dropped 7 bases and J dropped 3; count of bases not matched to a gene: 13. The CDR3 loop reads CSAGGAGGWDTEAFF. The CDR3 nucleotides are TGCAGCGCAGGGGGGGCAGGGGGCTGGGACACTGAAGCTTTCTTT.

This clonotype was seen only a few times. The V call is TRBV20-1, the J call TRBJ2-1, with 10 bases aligning to TRBD2. Germline V gene data show CDR1 as DFQATT and CDR2 as SNEGSKA (reference sequence). V was clipped by 3 bases and J by 0 bases; unmatched bases: 5. CDR3 length equals 16 residues. In nucleotides, the CDR3 is TGCAGTGCTAGCTTGAGACTAGCGGGCTCCTACAATGAGCAGTTCTTC. Translation gives CSASLRLAGSYNEQFF.

The chain has TRBV12-3 or TRBV12-4 and TRBJ2-5, with 11 nucleotides matching TRBD2. CDR3 size: 16 residues. V was clipped by 2 bases and J by 5 bases; unmatched bases: 7. As DNA, the CDR3 is TGTGCCAGCAGTTTACATAGCGGGAGGGCCGTGGAGACCCAGTACTTC. This codes for CASSLHSGRAVETQYF.

In this sample, this clonotype turned up a few times. CDR3 nucleotide sequence: TGCGCCAGCAGCTCCCACAGGGGGGGGACAGATACGCAGTATTTT. It encodes CASSSHRGGTDTQYF. V and J are TRBV5-1 and TRBJ2-3, with a possible D match to TRBD1 (8 bases). Deletions cut 3 bases from V and 3 bases from J, with 14 bases between. This CDR3 is built from 15 residues. Germline CDR1 reads SGHRS; CDR2 reads YFSETQ.

This clonotype was seen a few times. The chain uses TRBV3-1 and TRBJ1-1, with D unresolved. The CDR3 has 11 amino acids. The V end was cut by 2 bases, the J end by 7 bases, with 5 bases between. CDR1 is LGHDT, CDR2 YNNKEL, per germline (reference sequence). The CDR3, as DNA: TGTGCCAGCAGCCAACAAGGTGAAGCTTTCTTT. This translates into CASSQQGEAFF.